This passage covers 21 T cell receptor beta chains from one sample sequenced in a study of response to subunit inactivated influenza vaccine. TCRdb redid the calling of the RT-PCR reads with MiXCR, one entry per CDR3 protein. The repertoire includes approximately 490,000 distinct CDR3 sequences, under 8.5% of them detected once, and 13% sits in the top ten. The sample consisted of PBMCs from blood, taken less than 30 months after vaccination. Every receptor here comes from a man between 50 and 75 years old who received an inactivated influenza vaccine.

This clonotype has only a few counts. The chain couples TRBV20-1 to TRBJ1-6; possible D gene TRBD1, 6 bases. Per germline, CDR1 DFQATT and CDR2 SNEGSKA (reference sequence). The CDR3 spans 14 residues. The germline V and J ends were trimmed by 5 bases and 7 bases, with 15 bases remaining between them. CDR3: CSAGGAVRNSPLHF. CDR3 sequence (DNA): TGCAGTGCTGGGGGCGCGGTCAGGAATTCACCCCTCCACTTT.

This clonotype was recorded at least ten times. The chain combines TRBV7-3 with TRBJ2-1, with 13 bases identical to TRBD2. There are 14 residues in the CDR3. V was clipped by 4 bases and J by 9 bases; unmatched bases: 3. Germline V gene lookup returns CDR1 SGHTA and CDR2 FQGTGA. The CDR3 DNA is TGTGCCAGCAGCTCGGGGACTAGCGGGGTTGAGCAGTTCTTC. Amino acid sequence: CASSSGTSGVEQFF.

The chain uses TRBV7-8 and TRBJ2-5, with D possibly TRBD1 on 5 matching bases. CDR1 and CDR2 (germline): SGHVS, FQNEAQ. This CDR3 is built from 15 residues. Trimming took 5 bases from V and 0 from J, leaving 13 bases between them. This CDR3 is CASSGSKGYQETQYF. The CDR3 DNA follows: TGTGCCAGCAGCGGGTCAAAGGGGTACCAAGAGACCCAGTACTTC.

This clonotype was counted between two and nine times. V usage is TRBV7-2 and J usage is TRBJ2-7; tentatively, D is TRBD2 (5 bases). The CDR3 length is 13 residues. Per the germline V gene, CDR1 is SGHTA and CDR2 is FQGNSA. Trimming cost V 2 bases and J 7 bases, with 12 bases left between them. The chain's CDR3 is CASSLSPPGEQYF. The CDR3, as DNA: TGTGCCAGCAGCTTAAGCCCACCGGGGGAGCAGTACTTC.

This clonotype has a handful of counts. This rearrangement joins TRBV6-5 to TRBJ1-6; 7 bases map to TRBD1. Germline CDR1 and CDR2: MNHEY and SVGAGI. Losses at the gene ends were 5 bases for V and 5 bases for J; bases not matched to a gene: 15. The CDR3 loop spans 18 amino acids. This chain's CDR3 is CASSTETGQSGHNSPLHF. CDR3 DNA: TGTGCCAGCAGTACCGAGACGGGACAGTCGGGCCATAATTCACCCCTCCACTTT.

There are a few counts of this clonotype. A junction end diverges from the germline sequence, so it may reflect a read error. The rearrangement joins TRBV6-2 or TRBV6-3 to TRBJ2-7; 7 nucleotides match TRBD1. Per the germline V gene, CDR1 is MNHEY and CDR2 is SVGEGT. There are 13 residues in the CDR3. CDR3 DNA sequence: TGTGCCAGCAGTTACTCTGACAGGGACGGCGGTCACTTC. Its protein is CASSYSDRDGGHF.

This clonotype appeared once. One end of the junction does not line up with germline, which may come from a read error. The gene calls are TRBV4-3 and TRBJ2-3, with 8 bases lining up with TRBD2. The CDR3 runs to 16 residues. CDR1 and CDR2 (germline): LGHNA, YSLEER. CDR3 residues: CANSQVTGGGPDTQYF. DNA of the CDR3: TGCGCCAACAGCCAAGTAACGGGAGGGGGGCCAGATACGCAGTATTTT.

This clonotype was seen a handful of times. This rearrangement joins TRBV12-3 or TRBV12-4 to TRBJ1-5, with no clear D. The CDR3 covers 13 residues. V was shortened by 3 bases and J by 9 bases, with 12 bases between the two germline ends. The CDR3 protein is CASSFNMLGPQHF. Here the CDR3 DNA reads TGTGCCAGCAGTTTTAATATGCTCGGGCCCCAGCATTTT.

To note about this clonotype: A much larger clone is a single base away; this may be a read error. V gene TRBV5-1 combines with J gene TRBJ1-1; D is unresolved. The V gene lost 4 bases and the J gene lost 1 base, with 8 bases spanning the gap. The germline gives CDR1 SGHRS, CDR2 YFSETQ. This CDR3 comprises 13 residues. CDR3 region: CASSRAGNTEAFF. The CDR3 nucleotides read TGCGCCAGCAGCCGGGCAGGGAACACTGAAGCTTTCTTT.

The rearrangement uses TRBV6-2 or TRBV6-3 and TRBJ2-7; 7 positions match TRBD2. V dropped 0 bases and J dropped 4; count of bases not matched to a gene: 12. Germline assignment: CDR1 MNHEY and CDR2 SVGEGT. The CDR3 has 17 amino acids. The DNA of the CDR3 is TGTGCCAGCAGTTACTCGATCGCGGGAGAATTTTCGTACGAGCAGTACTTC. Translated, it gives CASSYSIAGEFSYEQYF.

This clonotype has more than one count but fewer than ten. The chain carries TRBV7-9 and TRBJ2-7, with D possibly being TRBD2 (7 bases). This CDR3 contains 14 residues. V lost 5 bases and J 3 bases, leaving 14 bases between the germline ends. Germline CDR1 SEHNR, CDR2 FQNEAQ (reference sequence). The CDR3 nucleotides read TGTGCCAGCAGCCAGCGGGACACAAACTACGAGCAGTACTTC. It translates to CASSQRDTNYEQYF. The variable domain in full, completed from reference TRBV7-9 and TRBJ2-7, reads DTGVSQNPRHKITKRGQNVTFRCDPISEHNRLYWYRQTLGQGPEFLTYFQNEAQLEKSRLLSDRFSAERPKGSFSTLEIQRTEQGDSAMYLCASSQRDTNYEQYFGPGTRLTVT.

This clonotype was seen a few times. The chain uses TRBV27 and TRBJ2-2, with TRBD2 matching 10 bases. The CDR3 contains 17 residues. The V and J ends lost 2 bases and 5 bases, in that order; junction bases with no gene match: 8. Germline assignment: CDR1 MNHEY and CDR2 SMNVEV (reference sequence). The CDR3 bases are TGTGCCAGCAGTTTAGCTAGCGGGAGTGCGATGACCGGGGAGCTGTTTTTT. Translation gives CASSLASGSAMTGELFF.

This clonotype has a count of ten or more. The chain links TRBV12-3 or TRBV12-4 to TRBJ1-2; D unresolved. The V and J ends lost 6 bases and 4 bases respectively, with 12 bases between them. This CDR3 comprises 13 residues. CDR3 amino acids: CASRTDGPYGYTF. DNA for the CDR3: TGTGCCAGCAGAACCGACGGACCCTATGGCTACACCTTC.

The chain combines TRBV5-1 with TRBJ2-2, with 8 bases fitting TRBD1. Germline assignment: CDR1 SGHRS and CDR2 YFSETQ. The CDR3 length is 15 residues. V shed 2 bases and J 5 bases; nucleotides not matched to a gene: 5. The CDR3 sequence: CASSLRTGTTGELFF. Here the CDR3 DNA reads TGCGCCAGCAGCTTACGGACAGGGACAACCGGGGAGCTGTTTTTT.

The chain carries TRBV27 and TRBJ1-6; D uncertain. Trimming cost V 6 bases and J 8 bases, with 17 bases left between them. This CDR3 spans 15 amino acids. Germline values: CDR1 MNHEY, CDR2 SMNVEV (reference sequence). CDR3 DNA sequence: TGTGCCAGCAGCACCGACCCTCTGGGGTATTCACCCCTCCACTTT. Amino acids: CASSTDPLGYSPLHF.

V is TRBV5-1 and J is TRBJ1-2; TRBD1 is a possible D gene (5 bases). The CDR3 extends over 16 amino acids. The germline V gene has CDR1 SGHRS and CDR2 YFSETQ. Trimming shortened V by 4 bases and J by 0 bases, and 16 bases separated the two germline ends. The CDR3 here is CASSPTTGVPNYGYTF. CDR3 DNA sequence: TGCGCCAGCAGCCCTACCACAGGAGTGCCTAACTATGGCTACACCTTC.

This sequence joins TRBV10-3 and TRBJ2-1; 8 bases map to TRBD2. CDR3 length: 13 amino acids. Germline values: CDR1 ENHRY, CDR2 SYGVKD. The V segment lost 10 bases and the J segment 6 bases; nucleotides outside the gene matches: 8. CDR3 sequence: CATKGGGRNEQFF. The CDR3 DNA reads TGTGCCACCAAGGGCGGGGGGCGCAATGAGCAGTTCTTC.

This clonotype was seen only a few times. As DNA, the CDR3 is TGTGCCAGCAGCCAATCTTATGGGATCAATGAGCAGTTCTTC. Amino acids: CASSQSYGINEQFF. This chain joins TRBV16 and TRBJ2-1, with D uncertain. Germline CDR1 is KGHSY and CDR2 is FQNENV. This CDR3 is 14 amino acids long. Trimming removed 0 bases at V and 6 bases at J, with 9 bases between.

This chain uses TRBV28 with TRBJ2-5; TRBD2 might be the D (5 bases). This CDR3 contains 12 residues. Germline V gene sequence: CDR1 MDHEN, CDR2 SYDVKM. Trimming stripped 7 bases from V and 10 bases from J, with 16 bases between. CDR3 in DNA: TGTGCCAGCATGGGGTCACTAGAAAGCCAGTACTTC. Residues: CASMGSLESQYF.

This clonotype was seen more than once but under ten times. CDR3 in amino acids: CASSVRGGAGELFF. The CDR3 nucleotides read TGTGCCAGCAGCGTTCGGGGAGGCGCCGGGGAGCTGTTTTTT. The chain combines TRBV9 with TRBJ2-2; D is perhaps TRBD2 (6 bases). The CDR3 contains 14 residues. Trimming cost V 2 bases and J 6 bases, with 11 bases left between them. Germline CDR1 SGDLS, CDR2 YYNGEE.

The rearrangement links TRBV2 to TRBJ2-7, with 12 positions matching TRBD2. CDR3 length equals 15 residues. V gave up 4 bases and J gave up 3 bases; unmatched junction bases: 4. Per the germline V gene, CDR1 is SNHLY and CDR2 is FYNNEI. The CDR3 reads CASSAPGLAGYEQYF. CDR3 DNA sequence: TGTGCCAGCAGTGCCCCGGGACTAGCGGGCTACGAGCAGTACTTC.